The subject of this entry is one T cell receptor beta chain. Its antigen remains unidentified. This could be a read error, since a much larger clone is one nucleotide away. Sequencing involved patients with CD8+CD57+ cell expansion previously shown by flow cytometry. These data come from a study of CD8+CD57+ T cells in acquired aplastic anemia. Study in general: Sorting CD4+ and CD8+ cells gave DNA averaging around 3 ug. Overall study results and limits: Controls and patients did not differ significantly in CD8+ Simpson's diversity. There were twenty-nine CD8+ CDR3 sequences that occurred in both patients and controls.

The CDR3 covers 17 residues. CDR1 and CDR2 from the germline V gene are SGHRS and YFSETQ. V was clipped by 1 base and J by 9 bases; unmatched bases: 16. The study profiled TCR beta VDJ and CDR3 using genomic DNA as template. MiXCR, applied by TCRdb to the reads, yields one record per CDR3 protein. The table has 150,000 to 200,000 distinct CDR3 sequences, about 50% seen once. The material sequenced was sorted CD4+, CD8+, or CD8+CD57+ T cells (not recorded which) from PBMCs. The chain employs TRBV5-1 and TRBJ2-1, with 7 positions matching TRBD2. The receptor was isolated from a human donor with aplastic anemia. For the CDR3, the DNA is TGCGCCAGCAGCTTGACTGCGGGGACTGGCGGGAGAGGTGAGCAGTTCTTC. Residues: CASSLTAGTGGRGEQFF.